This T cell receptor beta chain was identified during a study of T cells after yellow fever vaccination. The germline V and J ends were trimmed by 0 bases and 5 bases, with 7 bases remaining between them. Germline assignment: CDR1 SGHTA and CDR2 FQGNSA. The CDR3 length is 13 residues. As TCR cDNA was made by 5'RACE template switching, a universal primer site and UMIs were added. In TCRdb, the 5' RACE reads were re-called with MiXCR into one record per CDR3 protein. The sample holds roughly 160,000 distinct CDR3 sequences, approximately 6.7% seen once. This clonotype was detected a few times. The V and J genes are TRBV7-2 and TRBJ2-5; D is undetermined. The sequence derives from a man between 18 and 29 years old who received the YFV17D yellow fever vaccine. Sequences were derived from CD4+ T cells sorted from PBMCs, sampled 5 to 6 days after the first yellow fever vaccination. The CDR3 is CASSLAFRETQYF. The CDR3 DNA follows: TGTGCCAGCAGCTTAGCCTTTCGGGAGACCCAGTACTTC.